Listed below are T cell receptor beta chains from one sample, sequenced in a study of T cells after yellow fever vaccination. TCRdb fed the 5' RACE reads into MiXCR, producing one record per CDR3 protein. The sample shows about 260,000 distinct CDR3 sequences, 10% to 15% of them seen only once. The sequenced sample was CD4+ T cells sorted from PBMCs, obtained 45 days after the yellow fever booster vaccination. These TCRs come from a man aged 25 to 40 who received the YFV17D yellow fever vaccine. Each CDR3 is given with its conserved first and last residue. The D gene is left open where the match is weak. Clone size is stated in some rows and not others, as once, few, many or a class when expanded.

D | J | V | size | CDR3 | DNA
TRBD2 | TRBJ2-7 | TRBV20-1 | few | CSASGLAGEDFHEQYF | TGCAGTGCTAGTGGTCTAGCGGGAGAAGATTTCCACGAGCAGTACTTC
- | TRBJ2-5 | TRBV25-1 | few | CASLREETQYF | TGTGCCAGCTTGAGGGAAGAGACCCAGTACTTC
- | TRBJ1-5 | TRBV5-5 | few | CASSLGQPYNQPQHF | TGTGCCAGCAGCTTGGGACAGCCTTACAATCAGCCCCAGCATTTT
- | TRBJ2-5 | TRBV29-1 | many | CSGDRNQETQYF | TGCAGCGGTGACAGGAACCAAGAGACCCAGTACTTC
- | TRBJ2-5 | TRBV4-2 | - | CASSQGVSQETQYF | TGTGCCAGCAGCCAAGGAGTTAGCCAAGAGACCCAGTACTTC
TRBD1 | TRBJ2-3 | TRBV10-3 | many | CAISEDGTGGYTQYF | TGTGCCATCAGTGAGGATGGGACAGGGGGGTATACGCAGTATTTT
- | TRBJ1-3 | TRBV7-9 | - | CASSLSNEANTIYF | TGTGCCAGCAGCTTATCGAATGAGGCGAACACCATATATTTT
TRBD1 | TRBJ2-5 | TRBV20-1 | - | CSGGTGAVVTQYF | TGCAGTGGAGGGACAGGGGCAGTTGTGACCCAGTACTTC
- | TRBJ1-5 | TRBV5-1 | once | CASSLTAGPNQPQHF | TGCGCCAGCAGCTTGACGGCAGGGCCCAATCAGCCCCAGCATTTT
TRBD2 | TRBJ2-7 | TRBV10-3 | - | CAISRAGVREQYF | TGTGCCATCAGTCGAGCGGGAGTGAGAGAGCAGTACTTC
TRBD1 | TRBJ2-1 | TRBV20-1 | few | CSARETGGGGSYNEQFF | TGCAGTGCTAGAGAGACAGGGGGCGGCGGATCCTACAATGAGCAGTTCTTC
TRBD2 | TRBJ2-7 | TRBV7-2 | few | CASSTAGSGAAYEQYF | TGTGCCAGCAGCACCGCAGGTAGCGGGGCAGCCTACGAGCAGTACTTC
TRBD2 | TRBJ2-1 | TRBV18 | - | CASSLGTSSVKGEQFF | TGTGCCAGCTCGCTCGGGACTAGCAGCGTCAAGGGGGAGCAGTTCTTC
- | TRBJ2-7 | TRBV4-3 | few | CATSSGVDSSSYEQYF | TGCGCGACCAGCAGTGGGGTCGACAGTTCCTCCTACGAGCAGTACTTC
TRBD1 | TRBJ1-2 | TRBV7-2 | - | CASTAGQGPYGYTF | TGTGCCAGTACCGCGGGACAGGGGCCTTATGGCTACACCTTC
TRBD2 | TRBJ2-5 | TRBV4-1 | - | CASSQVSGSETQYF | TGCGCCAGCAGCCAAGTTAGCGGGAGTGAGACCCAGTACTTC
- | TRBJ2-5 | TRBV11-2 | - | CASSLAPEGTQYF | TGTGCCAGCAGCTTAGCTCCGGAGGGGACCCAGTACTTC
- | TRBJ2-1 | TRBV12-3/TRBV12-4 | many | CASSLLSSYNEQFF | TGTGCCAGCAGTTTGTTGAGCTCCTACAATGAGCAGTTCTTC
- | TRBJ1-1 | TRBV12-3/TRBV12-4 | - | CASTRDISEAFF | TGTGCCAGCACCCGGGACATCTCTGAAGCTTTCTTT
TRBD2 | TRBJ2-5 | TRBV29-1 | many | CSVSRLAGDGETQYF | TGCAGCGTTTCCAGACTAGCGGGAGATGGAGAGACCCAGTACTTC
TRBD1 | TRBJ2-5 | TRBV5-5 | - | CASSLTGTETQYF | TGTGCCAGCAGCCTGACAGGGACCGAGACCCAGTACTTC
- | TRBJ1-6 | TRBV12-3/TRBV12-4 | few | CASSLALLGSPLHF | TGTGCCAGCAGTTTAGCACTGTTGGGGTCACCCCTCCACTTT
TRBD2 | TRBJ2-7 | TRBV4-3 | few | CASSQGHAGAEQYF | TGCGCCAGCAGCCAAGGTCATGCGGGAGCCGAGCAGTACTTC
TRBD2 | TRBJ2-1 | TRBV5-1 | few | CASSFQREGEQFF | TGCGCCAGCAGCTTTCAGCGGGAGGGCGAGCAGTTCTTC
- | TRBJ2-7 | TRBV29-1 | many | CSVELGGVEYF | TGCAGCGTTGAACTCGGCGGGGTCGAGTACTTC
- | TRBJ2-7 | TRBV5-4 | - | CASREGVKGEQYF | TGTGCCAGCAGGGAGGGAGTTAAAGGCGAGCAGTACTTC
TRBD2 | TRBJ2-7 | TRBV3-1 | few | CASSPPPGTSGDEQYF | TGTGCCAGCAGCCCCCCTCCCGGGACTAGCGGCGACGAGCAGTACTTC
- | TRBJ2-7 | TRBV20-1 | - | CSAINRAEENYEQYF | TGCAGTGCTATCAACAGGGCCGAGGAAAACTACGAGCAGTACTTC
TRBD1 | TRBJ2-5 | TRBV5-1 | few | CASSSQGVQETQYF | TGCGCCAGCAGCTCCCAGGGGGTTCAAGAGACCCAGTACTTC